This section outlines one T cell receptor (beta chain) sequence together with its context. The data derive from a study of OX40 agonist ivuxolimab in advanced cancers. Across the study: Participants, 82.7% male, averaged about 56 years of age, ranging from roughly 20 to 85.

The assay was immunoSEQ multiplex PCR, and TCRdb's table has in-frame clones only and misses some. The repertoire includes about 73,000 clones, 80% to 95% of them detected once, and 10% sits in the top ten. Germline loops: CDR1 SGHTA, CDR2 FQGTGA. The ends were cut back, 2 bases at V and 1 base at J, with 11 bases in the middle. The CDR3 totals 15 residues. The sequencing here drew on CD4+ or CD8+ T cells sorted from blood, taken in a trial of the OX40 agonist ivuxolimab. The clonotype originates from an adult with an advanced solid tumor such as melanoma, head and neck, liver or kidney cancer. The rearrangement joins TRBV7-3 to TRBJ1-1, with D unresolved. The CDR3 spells CASSLGSWENTEAFF. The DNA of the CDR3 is TGTGCCAGCAGCTTAGGGAGTTGGGAGAACACTGAAGCTTTCTTT.